Below, 24 T cell receptor beta chains from the same sample are listed, as sequenced in a study of Ad26.COV2.S vaccination and SARS-CoV-2 variants. Indicated treatment: some 20 received Ad26.COV2.S at low or high dose, single or two shots; about 5 received placebo; per-sample allocation not given. Collection of samples fell on day 63 after the first vaccine or placebo injection. Sequencing used immunoSEQ multiplex PCR; TCRdb keeps in-frame clones, though not all of them. The top ten hold 2% to 3% of the sample, which has hundreds of thousands of clones, 85% to 90% seen once. Sample: peripheral blood, taken in a trial of Ad26.COV2.S vaccine versus placebo. The source is a person between 18 and 60 years old who received the Ad26.COV2.S COVID-19 vaccine or a placebo.

CDR3 region: CASSQGQPSGNQPQHF. CDR3 bases: TGTGCCAGCTCACAGGGACAGCCCTCGGGCAATCAGCCCCAGCATTTT. This rearrangement joins TRBV18 to TRBJ1-5; 7 bases are a match to TRBD1. Germline V gene sequence: CDR1 KGHSH, CDR2 LQKENI. Trimming removed 4 bases from V and 2 bases from J; junction bases left unmatched: 8. The CDR3 length is 16 residues.

V is TRBV24-1 and J is TRBJ2-7, with 9 bases that match TRBD1. Germline loops: CDR1 KGHDR, CDR2 SFDVKD. Trimming cost V 8 bases and J 6 bases; bases outside gene matches: 10. The CDR3 spans 14 residues. CDR3 loop: CATNKGTGPREQYV. The CDR3 DNA reads as TGTGCCACCAATAAGGGGACAGGGCCCCGCGAGCAGTACGTC.

This chain connects TRBV7-2 to TRBJ1-2, with D maybe TRBD1 (6 bases). Trimming cost V 3 bases and J 5 bases, with 13 bases left between them. The CDR3 consists of 14 residues. Germline V lookup: CDR1 SGHTA, CDR2 FQGNSA. The CDR3 sequence is CASSFLGGPYGYTF. CDR3 nucleotides: TGTGCCAGCAGCTTTCTTGGGGGCCCGTATGGCTACACCTTC.

The chain recombines TRBV27 with TRBJ2-2; no clear D. Germline V lookup: CDR1 MNHEY, CDR2 SMNVEV (reference sequence). The CDR3 is 16 amino acids. Trimming took off 7 bases at V and 0 bases at J, with 15 bases between the two ends. The CDR3 DNA reads TGTGCCAGCACCCCATCCCGCCTTTCGAACACCGGGGAGCTGTTTTTT. Its translation: CASTPSRLSNTGELFF.

This clone showed up just once. This rearrangement joins TRBV10-3 to TRBJ2-7, with D unresolved. Trimming removed 3 bases from V and 2 bases from J, with 11 bases in between. Germline lookup yields CDR1 ENHRY and CDR2 SYGVKD. The CDR3 sequence is 14 residues long. The CDR3 nucleotides read TGTGCCATCAGTGAACGCCTGGGGACCTACGAGCAGTACTTC. Amino acids: CAISERLGTYEQYF.

V gene TRBV6-5 combines with J gene TRBJ1-2, with a weak D call TRBD1 (6 bases). Trimming left V 4 bases short and J 3 bases short, with 9 bases between. Germline CDR1 is MNHEY and CDR2 is SVGAGI. This CDR3 has 13 amino acids. CDR3 amino acids: CASSSGQYYGYTF. DNA of the CDR3: TGTGCCAGCAGTTCCGGACAGTACTATGGCTACACCTTC.

The rearrangement links TRBV11-2 to TRBJ1-1, with 7 bases aligning to TRBD1. Germline CDR1 SGHAT, CDR2 FQNNGV. Trimming removed 0 bases from V and 3 bases from J; junction bases left unmatched: 10. CDR3 length: 17 residues. The CDR3 reads CASSLEERIRGYTEAFF. CDR3 DNA: TGTGCCAGCAGCTTAGAAGAGCGGATCAGGGGGTACACTGAAGCTTTCTTT.

The DNA for the CDR3 is TGTGCCATCCAACAGGGGGGTAACTATGGCTACACCTTC. Translating it yields CAIQQGGNYGYTF. The chain recombines TRBV10-3 with TRBJ1-2; 8 nucleotides match TRBD1. J lost 1 base, V lost 8 bases, and 3 bases had no gene match. CDR3 size: 13 residues. Germline loops: CDR1 ENHRY, CDR2 SYGVKD.

The CDR3: CASSRDSYEQYF. CDR3 coding DNA: TGTGCCAGCAGCCGAGACAGCTACGAGCAGTACTTC. The chain combines TRBV12-3 or TRBV12-4 with TRBJ2-7; maybe TRBD1 (5 bases). CDR3 length equals 12 residues. V shed 6 bases and J shed 3 bases, with 9 bases lying between them.

The rearrangement uses TRBV5-6 and TRBJ2-2; 7 bases line up with TRBD2. Germline CDR1 reads SGHDT; CDR2 reads YYEEEE. Losses at the gene ends were 0 bases for V and 5 bases for J; bases not matched to a gene: 7. The CDR3 covers 16 residues. CDR3 DNA sequence: TGTGCCAGCAGCTTGGCGGGAGCGGGGAGGACCGGGGAGCTGTTTTTT. Translation: CASSLAGAGRTGELFF.

The rearrangement links TRBV12-3 or TRBV12-4 to TRBJ1-6; D is unresolved. The CDR3 is 13 amino acids. Trimming pared 3 bases from V and 12 bases from J, leaving 12 bases between. DNA for the CDR3: TGTGCCAGCAGTTTGTCACTGGGTCAACCCCTCCACTTT. This sequence encodes CASSLSLGQPLHF.

A remark on this clone: The sample contains more than one DNA sequence encoding this CDR3. The CDR3 bases are TGTGCCAGCAGCGTTACGTCGGGATACAATGAGCAGTTCTTC. Its translation is CASSVTSGYNEQFF. The chain has TRBV9 and TRBJ2-1, with a weak D call TRBD2 (5 bases). The length of the CDR3 is 14 residues. Germline V gene data show CDR1 as SGDLS and CDR2 as YYNGEE. V was pared by 2 bases and J by 4 bases, with 10 bases between. The variable domain in full, with the rest retrieved from reference TRBV9 and TRBJ2-1, is DSGVTQTPKHLITATGQRVTLRCSPRSGDLSVYWYQQSLDQGLQFLIQYYNGEERAKGNILERFSAQQFPDLHSELNLSSLELGDSALYFCASSVTSGYNEQFFGPGTRLTVL.

V usage is TRBV10-3 and J usage is TRBJ2-3, with TRBD1 as a possible D gene (5 bases). Trimming shortened V by 3 bases and J by 6 bases, and 16 bases separated the two germline ends. The CDR3 length is 15 residues. Germline V gene sequence: CDR1 ENHRY, CDR2 SYGVKD. CDR3 nucleotide sequence: TGTGCCATCAGTGAATATCAGGGTCCGTCGGATACGCAGTATTTT. Protein: CAISEYQGPSDTQYF.

The V call is TRBV7-2, the J call TRBJ2-5; 10 bases are shared with TRBD2. V was clipped by 2 bases and J by 1 base; unmatched bases: 13. Germline V gives CDR1 SGHTA, CDR2 FQGNSA. This CDR3 has 19 residues. CDR3 in amino acids: CASSLLAASGRWGQETQYF. The CDR3 DNA reads as TGTGCCAGCAGCTTATTGGCGGCTAGCGGGAGATGGGGCCAAGAGACCCAGTACTTC.

The chain has TRBV3-1 (or the pseudogene TRBV3-2) and TRBJ2-1, with D unresolved. There are 13 residues in the CDR3. Looked up from germline, CDR1 is LGHDT and CDR2 is YNNKEL (reference sequence). V lost 2 bases to trimming and J lost 7 bases, with 9 bases between them. This chain's CDR3 is CASSQLWWNEQFF. The DNA for the CDR3 is TGTGCCAGCAGCCAACTATGGTGGAATGAGCAGTTCTTC.

The gene calls are TRBV7-2 and TRBJ1-2; TRBD1 matches at 8 bases. The germline CDR1 and CDR2 sequences are SGHTA and FQGNSA. This CDR3 region has 14 residues. Trimming cost V 3 bases and J 5 bases; bases outside gene matches: 5. CDR3 loop: CASSFGRGLYGYTF. In nucleotides, the CDR3 is TGTGCCAGCAGCTTCGGCAGGGGGCTTTATGGCTACACCTTC. The variable domain in full, with the rest retrieved from reference TRBV7-2 and TRBJ1-2, is GAGVSQSPSNKVTEKGKDVELRCDPISGHTALYWYRQSLGQGLEFLIYFQGNSAPDKSGLPSDRFSAERTGGSVSTLTIQRTQQEDSAVYLCASSFGRGLYGYTFGSGTRLTVV.

CDR3 sequence: CASSQGQSGANVLTF. CDR3 coding DNA: TGTGCCAGCAGCCAAGGGCAGTCTGGGGCCAACGTCCTGACTTTC. The V gene is TRBV4-2, the J gene TRBJ2-6; D call uncertain. The CDR3 length is 15 residues. Trimming removed 1 base from V and 1 base from J, with 5 bases in between. In germline, CDR1 is LGHNA, CDR2 YNFKEQ.

In its sample, this clone was seen once. V and J are TRBV4-1 and TRBJ2-2; D is unresolved. CDR3 length: 16 residues. Trimming removed 4 bases at V and 7 bases at J, with 19 bases between. Germline values: CDR1 MGHRA, CDR2 YSYEKL. CDR3 DNA: TGCGCCAGCAGCCCTCTCCCCCGTCGTCCGTACGGGGAGCTGTTTTTT. The encoded protein is CASSPLPRRPYGELFF.

The V call is TRBV24-1, the J call TRBJ2-1; 10 nucleotides line up with TRBD2. Trimming removed 3 bases from V and 0 bases from J; junction bases left unmatched: 4. The CDR3 has 17 amino acids. Per germline, CDR1 KGHDR and CDR2 SFDVKD. The CDR3, as DNA: TGTGCCACCAGTGATGCTAGCGGGAGCAGCTCCTACAATGAGCAGTTCTTC. Protein: CATSDASGSSSYNEQFF.

The chain recombines TRBV14 with TRBJ2-4, with D possibly matching TRBD1 (5 bases). The V gene lost 3 bases and the J gene lost 7 bases, with 10 bases spanning the gap. The CDR3 covers 13 residues. Germline V lookup: CDR1 SGHDN, CDR2 FVKESK. CDR3 loop: CASSHQGTNIQYF. CDR3 nucleotide sequence: TGTGCCAGCAGCCATCAGGGAACCAACATTCAGTACTTC.

The chain joins TRBV15 to TRBJ2-1; D gene ambiguous. The CDR3 totals 17 residues. Germline-derived CDR1 and CDR2 are LNHNV and YYDKDF (reference sequence). V dropped 0 bases and J dropped 6 bases, with 18 bases sitting between them. The CDR3: CATSRDAALGSGNEQFF. The CDR3 nucleotides are TGTGCCACCAGCAGAGATGCGGCATTGGGGTCTGGCAATGAGCAGTTCTTC.

This clone was recorded only once. The gene calls are TRBV4-3 and TRBJ1-2; 8 nucleotides agree with TRBD1. CDR3 size: 15 residues. V lost 4 bases to trimming and J lost 4 bases; unmatched junction nucleotides: 8. CDR1 LGHNA and CDR2 YSLEER come from the germline V gene. CDR3 residues: CASSLDRGWLYGYTF. CDR3 in DNA: TGCGCCAGCAGCCTAGACAGGGGATGGCTCTATGGCTACACCTTC.

This clone appeared once. The chain joins TRBV30 to TRBJ1-2, with D maybe TRBD1 (5 bases). The CDR3 extends over 14 amino acids. CDR1 GTSNPN and CDR2 SVGIG come from the germline V gene (reference sequence). The V and J ends lost 3 bases and 4 bases respectively, with 15 bases between them. CDR3 sequence reads: CAWRRQSSLYGYTF. The CDR3 region has the DNA TGTGCCTGGAGACGACAGAGTTCCCTCTATGGCTACACCTTC.

The V gene is TRBV21-1, the J gene TRBJ1-2; the table assigns TRBD1, which was not confirmed against the DNA. TRBV21-1 is a documented pseudogene. The CDR3 loop spans 11 amino acids. The CDR3 sequence is CAIPGQGCYTF. Here the CDR3 DNA reads TGTGCCATTCCGGGACAGGGATGCTACACCTTC.